This T cell receptor beta chain came from a study of tumor-infiltrating lymphocytes in primary liver carcinoma. The CDR3 is 16 residues long. The J segment lost 2 bases and the V segment lost 4 bases, leaving 7 bases of the junction unmatched. Using a constant-region primer together with ProtoScript II reverse transcriptase, TCR beta cDNA was made from roughly 520 ng of total RNA. Modified slightly, ARM-PCR produced TCR beta libraries over three nested multiplex PCR rounds. Investigators reported that the first two PCR rounds, at around 11 cycles each, used TRBV1-TRBV30 forward primers with a C-beta reverse primer. A single record per CDR3 protein comes from TCRdb applying MiXCR to the multiplex PCR reads. The sample lists about 100,000 distinct CDR3 sequences; about 70% were seen once. Co-extracting RNA and DNA was done with about 20-33 mg of unsorted bulk tissue as input.

Sequences were obtained from tumor-adjacent normal liver tissue. This TCR came from a man in his forties with primary liver carcinoma and hepatitis B virus infection. This chain uses TRBV12-3 or TRBV12-4 with TRBJ2-3; TRBD2 agrees at 9 bases. The chain's CDR3 is CASSSPGLATTDTQYF. The CDR3 nucleotides are TGTGCCAGCAGTTCTCCCGGACTAGCGACCACAGATACGCAGTATTTT.